This TCR beta chain stems from a study of blood T cell repertoires in COVID-19. The CDR3 loop spans 15 amino acids. Germline V gives CDR1 SGHNT, CDR2 YENEEA. Trimming removed 5 bases at V and 13 bases at J, with 23 bases between. TCRdb's copy holds only in-frame clones and misses some; the assay was immunoSEQ multiplex PCR. The sample consists of roughly 200,000 clones, 80% to 90% of them appearing once. The chain recombines TRBV11-3 with TRBJ2-2; D gene unclear. This clonotype originated in a woman between 70 and 85 years old with active or convalescent COVID-19. The material sequenced was peripheral blood. CDR3 DNA: TGTGCCAGCAGCCGAAGTTACGGCCCCGTCTGGGCGCTGTTTTTT. Amino acids: CASSRSYGPVWALFF.